Presented here are 20 T cell receptor beta chains from one specimen sequenced in a study of blood T cell repertoires in COVID-19. The data were produced by immunoSEQ multiplex PCR, yet TCRdb's version contains in-frame clones alone and is incomplete. The table shows about 180,000 clones, with approximately 89% occurring only once. Specimen: PBMCs or T cells enriched from blood (not recorded which). The receptors come from a man aged 35 to 55 who had recovered from COVID-19.

The chain links TRBV9 to TRBJ1-1, with D uncertain. V was trimmed by 4 bases and J by 1 base, leaving 8 bases between them. CDR3 length equals 13 residues. The germline V gene has CDR1 SGDLS and CDR2 YYNGEE. This chain's CDR3 is CASSSAGNTEAFF. CDR3 coding DNA: TGTGCCAGCAGCTCCGCGGGGAACACTGAAGCTTTCTTT.

This chain links TRBV29-1 with TRBJ1-1, with a weak D call TRBD1 (5 bases). The ends were cut back, 4 bases at V and 0 bases at J, with 12 bases in the middle. Germline V gene sequence: CDR1 SQVTM, CDR2 ANQGSEA. CDR3 length equals 14 residues. The CDR3 DNA is TGCAGCGTTGTTGTCACAGGAATGAACACTGAAGCTTTCTTT. Translating gives CSVVVTGMNTEAFF.

As concerns this clone: Other DNA sequences in the sample encode the same CDR3. The chain links TRBV7-9 to TRBJ2-1; TRBD2 aligns across 7 bases. The CDR3 totals 13 residues. Germline CDR1 SEHNR, CDR2 FQNEAQ (reference sequence). V shed 0 bases, J shed 7 bases, and the junction held 0 bases outside the gene matches. The CDR3 sequence: CASSLAGGNEQFF. CDR3 DNA sequence: TGTGCCAGCAGCTTAGCGGGGGGGAATGAGCAGTTCTTC.

The count of this clone is one. The rearrangement joins TRBV5-8 to TRBJ1-2; 9 nucleotides agree with TRBD1. The CDR3 is 13 residues long. V gave up 3 bases and J gave up 5 bases; unmatched junction bases: 2. Germline V gives CDR1 SGHTS, CDR2 YDEGEE. DNA of the CDR3: TGTGCCAGCAGCTCGGACAGGGGTTATGGCTACACCTTC. It codes for CASSSDRGYGYTF.

The chain carries TRBV6-1 and TRBJ1-6; 8 nucleotides match TRBD1. This CDR3 is built from 15 residues. Trimming cost V 3 bases and J 12 bases; bases outside gene matches: 10. The germline CDR1 and CDR2 sequences are MNHNS and SASEGT. The CDR3 region has the DNA TGTGCCAGCAGTGAGATACAGGGGGTGGGGAGACCCCTCCACTTT. This gives the protein CASSEIQGVGRPLHF.

This sequence joins TRBV19 and TRBJ1-3, with a weak D call TRBD1 (5 bases). The germline V gene encodes CDR1 LNHDA and CDR2 SQIVND (reference sequence). The CDR3 spans 15 residues. V was cut by 7 bases and J by 2 bases, with 15 bases left in between. The CDR3 region is CASTPAGWPGNTIYF. In nucleotides, the CDR3 is TGTGCCAGTACCCCGGCAGGGTGGCCTGGAAACACCATATATTTT.

The rearrangement links TRBV2 to TRBJ2-2; 9 nucleotides line up with TRBD1. The CDR3 consists of 14 residues. V trimming: 5 bases; J trimming: 4 bases; junction bases outside the gene matches: 2. Germline values: CDR1 SNHLY, CDR2 FYNNEI. The CDR3 DNA is TGTGCCAGCAGTTCGGACAGGGGCACCGGGGAGCTGTTTTTT. It encodes CASSSDRGTGELFF.

V is TRBV7-9 and J is TRBJ2-1, with D possibly being TRBD2 (6 bases). Germline CDR1 and CDR2: SEHNR and FQNEAQ (reference sequence). The CDR3 has 15 amino acids. V lost 5 bases and J 7 bases, leaving 18 bases between the germline ends. The CDR3 DNA follows: TGTGCCAGCAGCCTGTTGCGGGATCGAGGGAATGAGCAGTTCTTC. Translating it yields CASSLLRDRGNEQFF.

The V call is TRBV7-9, the J call TRBJ2-3; a weak D match, TRBD1 (6 bases). V lost 5 bases to trimming and J lost 0 bases, with 12 bases between them. This CDR3 is built from 15 residues. Germline assignment: CDR1 SEHNR and CDR2 FQNEAQ (reference sequence). CDR3 nucleotides: TGTGCCAGCAGCGCGGACAGTTCTAGCACAGATACGCAGTATTTT. Protein sequence: CASSADSSSTDTQYF.

The chain carries TRBV6-2 or TRBV6-3 and TRBJ2-3; no reliable D call. The ends were cut back, 4 bases at V and 6 bases at J, with 8 bases in the middle. The germline gives CDR1 MNHEY, CDR2 SVGEGT. The CDR3 is 12 amino acids. In DNA form, the CDR3 reads TGTGCCAGCAGTTCCCTTGCGGATACGCAGTATTTT. Its protein is CASSSLADTQYF.

The V call is TRBV6-5, the J call TRBJ1-2, with D unclear. Germline loops: CDR1 MNHEY, CDR2 SVGAGI. The germline V and J ends were trimmed by 6 bases and 6 bases, with 20 bases remaining between them. The CDR3 consists of 15 residues. CDR3 in amino acids: CASRPWGAHLDGYTF. CDR3 nucleotides: TGTGCCAGCAGGCCATGGGGAGCGCATTTGGATGGCTACACCTTC.

This clone was seen just once. V is TRBV5-1 and J is TRBJ1-2, with 8 positions matching TRBD1. The CDR3 runs to 15 residues. V lost 0 bases to trimming and J lost 8 bases; unmatched junction nucleotides: 9. CDR1 and CDR2 (germline): SGHRS, YFSETQ. The DNA for the CDR3 is TGCGCCAGCAGCTTGGAGACAGGGGTAGAGGTCGGCTACACCTTC. Translating it yields CASSLETGVEVGYTF.

The chain recombines TRBV3-1 (or the pseudogene TRBV3-2) with TRBJ1-2; TRBD1 agrees at 9 bases. The germline V gene has CDR1 LGHDT and CDR2 YNNKEL (reference sequence). Trimming at V came to 2 bases and at J to 3 bases, leaving 10 bases not matched to a gene. The CDR3 spans 17 residues. CDR3 loop: CASSQWGRGDRDYGYTF. The CDR3 DNA follows: TGTGCCAGCAGCCAATGGGGTCGGGGGGACAGGGACTATGGCTACACCTTC.

CDR3 residues: CASSGDRGRPQHF. CDR3 sequence (DNA): TGTGCCAGCAGTGGGGACAGGGGAAGGCCCCAGCATTTT. V is TRBV27 and J is TRBJ1-5, with 10 nucleotides matching TRBD1. The germline V gene encodes CDR1 MNHEY and CDR2 SMNVEV (reference sequence). V lost 5 bases and J lost 9; bases outside the gene matches: 4. The CDR3 runs 13 residues.

The chain links TRBV20-1 to TRBJ2-7; no definite D call. Germline CDR1 DFQATT, CDR2 SNEGSKA (reference sequence). Trimming cost V 6 bases and J 4 bases, with 4 bases left between them. This CDR3 region has 9 residues. CDR3 DNA sequence: TGCAGTGCAGAGTACGAGCAGTACTTC. Translating it yields CSAEYEQYF.

This sequence joins TRBV27 and TRBJ1-1, with a weak D call TRBD1 (5 bases). This CDR3 comprises 12 residues. With 3 bases removed from V and 11 bases from J, the gap between germline ends came to 13 bases. Germline V lookup: CDR1 MNHEY, CDR2 SMNVEV (reference sequence). CDR3 sequence: CASSLMGGRAFF. Here the CDR3 DNA reads TGTGCCAGCAGTTTGATGGGGGGACGGGCTTTCTTT.

J is TRBJ1-5 and V is TRBV3-1 (or the pseudogene TRBV3-2), with D maybe TRBD1 (5 bases). The CDR3 extends over 13 amino acids. The V and J ends lost 3 bases and 4 bases respectively, with 7 bases between them. The germline gives CDR1 LGHDT, CDR2 YNNKEL (reference sequence). CDR3 residues: CASSQQGNQPQHF. In DNA form, the CDR3 reads TGTGCCAGCAGCCAGCAGGGAAATCAGCCCCAGCATTTT.

This chain connects TRBV14 to TRBJ2-7; no clear D. The CDR3 consists of 14 residues. The germline V and J ends were trimmed by 1 base and 2 bases, with 9 bases remaining between them. Germline loops: CDR1 SGHDN, CDR2 FVKESK. CDR3 coding DNA: TGTGCCAGCAGCCAAGTGTTACTTCCCTACGAGCAGTACTTC. Translated: CASSQVLLPYEQYF.

The chain uses TRBV28 and TRBJ2-2; a possible D gene is TRBD2 (5 bases). The germline V gene has CDR1 MDHEN and CDR2 SYDVKM. Trimming stripped 8 bases from V and 2 bases from J, with 9 bases between. CDR3 length: 13 amino acids. The CDR3 sequence: CASEGGNTGELFF. The CDR3 nucleotides read TGTGCCAGCGAGGGCGGAAACACCGGGGAGCTGTTTTTT.

The rearrangement joins TRBV5-1 to TRBJ1-1; TRBD1 matches 8 bases. Germline trimming cut 4 bases from V and 1 base from J; bases unmatched to any gene: 6. CDR3 size: 15 residues. The germline CDR1 and CDR2 sequences are SGHRS and YFSETQ. CDR3 DNA: TGCGCCAGCAGCACCGGGGACAGGCCGAACACTGAAGCTTTCTTT. As protein: CASSTGDRPNTEAFF.